A selection of T cell receptor beta chains follows, all from one sample in a study of blood T cell repertoires in COVID-19. Clones were sequenced by immunoSEQ multiplex PCR, and TCRdb holds only the in-frame ones, with some missing. The table includes roughly 49,000 clones, roughly 83% detected once. Sample: peripheral blood. All receptors derive from a man aged 50 to 59 with active COVID-19. Both conserved end residues are part of each CDR3. A D gene is named only where the DNA matches it firmly. Expanded clones get a size class; other rows say once, few or many, or leave the size out.

D gene	clone size	J gene	CDR3 length	V gene	CDR3 protein	CDR3 DNA
TRBD1	NA	TRBJ2-7	13	TRBV5-1	CASSKPGTAEQYF	TGCGCCAGCTCAAAACCCGGGACAGCCGAGCAGTACTTC
NA	NA	TRBJ2-4	14	TRBV28	CASSVQGTKNIQYF	TGTGCCAGCAGTGTGCAGGGGACCAAAAACATTCAGTACTTC
NA	NA	TRBJ1-6	13	TRBV2	CASRNNINSPLHF	TGTGCCAGCAGGAACAATATTAATTCACCCCTCCACTTT
NA	NA	TRBJ2-7	13	TRBV21-1	CASNRDRDYEQYF	TGTGCCAGCAACCGGGACAGGGACTACGAGCAGTACTTC
TRBD2	NA	TRBJ2-1	15	TRBV11-2	CASSFRVSGINEQFF	TGTGCCAGCAGCTTCCGGGTTAGCGGGATTAATGAGCAGTTCTTC
TRBD1	NA	TRBJ1-3	15	TRBV29-1	CSVELWTGTGNTIYF	TGCAGCGTTGAATTATGGACAGGTACTGGAAACACCATATATTTT
TRBD2	NA	TRBJ2-1	16	TRBV4-1	CASSQVSGGAYNEQFF	TGCGCCAGCAGCCAGGTCAGCGGGGGGGCTTACAATGAGCAGTTCTTC
NA	NA	TRBJ2-2	13	TRBV9	CASSPPIPGELFF	TGTGCCAGCAGCCCCCCAATTCCCGGGGAGCTGTTTTTT
TRBD1	NA	TRBJ1-2	16	TRBV2	CASSGSDRGSLDGYTF	TGTGCCAGCAGTGGGAGTGACAGGGGGAGCCTAGATGGCTACACCTTC
TRBD1	NA	TRBJ1-2	15	TRBV6-5	CASSLGQGFPGGYTF	TGTGCCAGCAGCCTGGGACAGGGATTTCCGGGAGGCTACACCTTC
NA	NA	TRBJ1-1	15	TRBV5-1	CASQGRGGENTEAFF	TGCGCCAGCCAGGGTAGGGGAGGGGAAAACACTGAAGCTTTCTTT
TRBD2	NA	TRBJ2-3	14	TRBV20-1	CSASKRGGTDTQYF	TGCAGTGCTAGTAAGCGGGGGGGCACAGATACGCAGTATTTT
TRBD1	NA	TRBJ1-1	12	TRBV6-5	CASSFRQGEAFF	TGTGCCAGCAGTTTCCGACAGGGAGAAGCTTTCTTT
NA	NA	TRBJ2-2	15	TRBV6-7	CASTHRWWGTGELFF	TGTGCCAGCACCCACAGGTGGTGGGGCACCGGGGAGCTGTTTTTT
NA	NA	TRBJ1-1	13	TRBV10-3	CAISEPLPAEAFF	TGTGCCATCAGTGAACCTCTGCCCGCGGAAGCTTTCTTT
TRBD2	NA	TRBJ2-3	15	TRBV4-1	CASSRGLAGTDTQYF	TGCGCCAGCAGCCGAGGACTAGCGGGCACAGATACGCAGTATTTT
TRBD1	NA	TRBJ2-2	17	TRBV10-3	CAISAGTARAATGELFF	TGTGCCATCAGTGCCGGGACAGCGAGGGCAGCCACCGGGGAGCTGTTTTTT
TRBD1	NA	TRBJ2-1	16	TRBV10-3	CAIKAPGQGVVNEQFF	TGTGCCATCAAGGCCCCGGGACAGGGGGTCGTCAATGAGCAGTTCTTC
TRBD1	NA	TRBJ1-2	13	TRBV18	CATSVQGNYGYTF	TGTGCCACGTCGGTACAGGGGAACTATGGCTACACCTTC
NA	NA	TRBJ2-7	15	TRBV6-5	CASSSQGAGDYEQYF	TGTGCCAGCAGCTCTCAGGGGGCGGGGGACTACGAGCAGTACTTC
NA	NA	TRBJ1-2	15	TRBV5-5	CASSLLPASGYGYTF	TGTGCCAGCAGCTTGCTTCCGGCGTCCGGGTATGGCTACACCTTC
NA	NA	TRBJ2-7	17	TRBV21-1	CASSKRQGYVFTYEQYF	TGTGCCAGCAGCAAGAGACAGGGGTATGTTTTTACCTACGAGCAGTACTTC
NA	NA	TRBJ2-3	14	TRBV9	CASSQGPNTDTQYF	TGTGCCAGCAGCCAGGGCCCCAACACAGATACGCAGTATTTT
NA	NA	TRBJ2-6	15	TRBV5-1	CASSGGTAGANVLTF	TGCGCCAGCAGCGGGGGGACGGCCGGGGCCAACGTCCTGACTTTC
NA	NA	TRBJ1-5	15	TRBV7-8	CASSTVRGGRQPQHF	TGTGCCAGCAGCACCGTTCGGGGGGGGAGGCAGCCCCAGCATTTT
NA	NA	TRBJ2-7	14	TRBV28	CASSYFRGFYEQYF	TGTGCCAGCAGTTATTTCAGGGGATTCTACGAGCAGTACTTC
TRBD1	few	TRBJ1-6	15	TRBV4-1	CASSQWDRDNSPLHF	TGCGCCAGCAGCCAATGGGACAGGGACAATTCACCCCTCCACTTT
TRBD2	NA	TRBJ2-1	17	TRBV9	CASSVGVRGVQINEQFF	TGTGCCAGCAGCGTAGGTGTGCGGGGGGTACAAATTAATGAGCAGTTCTTC
TRBD2	NA	TRBJ2-5	13	TRBV28	CASSWGGIETQYF	TGTGCCAGCAGTTGGGGGGGTATAGAGACCCAGTACTTC
TRBD2	NA	TRBJ2-1	18	TRBV7-8	CASSLTHGGDYVLNEQFF	TGTGCCAGCAGCTTAACACACGGGGGGGACTATGTACTCAATGAGCAGTTCTTC
TRBD1	few	TRBJ1-2	15	TRBV4-3	CASSQEGQGDYGYTF	TGCGCCAGCAGCCAAGAGGGACAGGGGGACTATGGCTACACCTTC
TRBD2	NA	TRBJ2-3	19	TRBV2	CASSYRRLAGGRGTDTQYF	TGTGCCAGCAGCTACAGGCGGCTAGCGGGGGGGAGGGGCACAGATACGCAGTATTTT
TRBD1	medium-sized	TRBJ1-3	16	TRBV25-1	CASTDRQGALGNTIYF	TGTGCCAGCACAGATCGACAGGGGGCGCTGGGAAACACCATATATTTT
NA	NA	TRBJ2-1	12	TRBV5-6	CASSLGPERHFF	TGTGCCAGCAGCTTGGGGCCCGAACGACATTTCTTC
NA	NA	TRBJ1-6	14	TRBV19	CASSPSDIRSPLHF	TGTGCCAGTAGCCCGTCGGATATCAGGTCACCCCTCCACTTT
NA	NA	TRBJ2-1	11	TRBV27	CASRQYNEQFF	TGTGCCAGCAGACAATACAATGAGCAGTTCTTC
TRBD1	NA	TRBJ1-1	15	TRBV27	CASSSPGQGNTEAFF	TGTGCCAGCAGTTCTCCGGGACAGGGGAACACTGAAGCTTTCTTT
TRBD2	NA	TRBJ2-5	17	TRBV12-5	CASGLGLLAGNGETQYF	TGTGCTAGTGGTTTGGGCCTACTAGCGGGGAACGGCGAGACCCAGTACTTC
NA	NA	TRBJ2-7	14	TRBV3-1/TRBV3-2	CASSPPGRSYEQYF	TGTGCCAGCAGCCCACCAGGCAGATCCTACGAGCAGTACTTC
NA	NA	TRBJ2-4	16	TRBV24-1	CATSDLRGGDKNIQYF	TGTGCCACCAGTGATTTGCGAGGGGGGGATAAGAACATTCAGTACTTC
NA	NA	TRBJ1-2	14	TRBV5-5	CASSLFGTDYGYTF	TGTGCCAGCAGCTTGTTCGGGACTGACTATGGCTACACCTTC
TRBD1	NA	TRBJ1-2	16	TRBV5-1	CASSWYGQGVSYGYTF	TGCGCCAGCAGCTGGTACGGACAGGGGGTGAGCTATGGCTACACCTTC
NA	once	TRBJ1-1	13	TRBV7-9	CASSHPVHTEAFF	TGTGCCAGCAGCCATCCGGTACACACTGAAGCTTTCTTT
TRBD1	NA	TRBJ2-7	15	TRBV5-4	CASSKLDRGHHEQYF	TGTGCCAGCAGCAAGCTGGACAGGGGGCACCACGAGCAGTACTTC
TRBD2	NA	TRBJ2-3	15	TRBV28	CASTRLAGGRDTQYF	TGTGCCAGCACTCGACTAGCGGGGGGCAGGGATACGCAGTATTTT
NA	once	TRBJ1-1	14	TRBV6-5	CASSLAAMNTEAFF	TGTGCCAGCAGTTTGGCGGCCATGAACACTGAAGCTTTCTTT
NA	NA	TRBJ2-4	17	TRBV7-7	CASSLTDRWLAKNIQYF	TGTGCCAGCAGCCTAACCGACAGGTGGTTAGCCAAAAACATTCAGTACTTC
TRBD1	medium-sized	TRBJ1-2	13	TRBV6-5	CASSYEGARGYTF	TGTGCCAGCAGTTACGAGGGGGCTAGGGGCTACACCTTC